This T cell receptor (beta chain) stems from a study of blood T cell repertoires in COVID-19. Whole-study context: Acute-phase and convalescent COVID-19 samples originated in the United States, Italy and Spain. The cDNA or gDNA used as material had been derived from T cells, B-cell-depleted T cells, or PBMCs.

Original processing methods: Researchers report that nucleated cell counts were estimated from reference gene primer amplification. Sequencing was performed with immunoSEQ multiplex PCR; in TCRdb, only in-frame clones are kept and a portion is missing. That table furnishes V, J and clone size, whereas the DNA furnished D and trimming. The table shows under 75,000 clones, with just under 80% occurring only once. CDR1 is SGHRS and CDR2 is YFSETQ in the germline V gene. Trimming pared 2 bases from V and 2 bases from J, leaving 7 bases between. This CDR3 contains 13 residues. The V and J genes are TRBV5-1 and TRBJ2-5, with a weak D call TRBD1 (6 bases). Sequencing was performed on peripheral blood. The sequence was collected from a woman aged 55-75 years with acute or convalescent COVID-19. CDR3 DNA sequence: TGCGCCAGCAGCTTACAGGGACAAGAGACCCAGTACTTC. Protein product: CASSLQGQETQYF.